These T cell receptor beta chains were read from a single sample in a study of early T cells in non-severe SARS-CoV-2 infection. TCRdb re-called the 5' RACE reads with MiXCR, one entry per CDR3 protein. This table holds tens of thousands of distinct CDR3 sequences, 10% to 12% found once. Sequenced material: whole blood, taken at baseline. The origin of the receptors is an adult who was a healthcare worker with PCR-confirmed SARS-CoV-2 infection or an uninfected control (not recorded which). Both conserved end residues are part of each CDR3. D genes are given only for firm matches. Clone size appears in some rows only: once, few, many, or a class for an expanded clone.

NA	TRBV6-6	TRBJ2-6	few	CASSGTTSGANVLTF	TGTGCCAGCAGTGGGACAACCTCTGGGGCCAACGTCCTGACTTTC
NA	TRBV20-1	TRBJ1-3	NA	CSAQQGFERGNTIYF	TGCAGTGCGCAACAGGGTTTCGAGAGAGGAAACACCATATATTTT
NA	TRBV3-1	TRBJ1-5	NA	CASSQDSQGNQPQHF	TGTGCCAGCAGCCAAGATTCCCAGGGCAATCAGCCCCAGCATTTT
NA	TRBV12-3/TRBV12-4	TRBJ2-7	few	CASNRQGRYEQYF	TGTGCCAGCAATCGTCAGGGACGCTACGAGCAGTACTTC
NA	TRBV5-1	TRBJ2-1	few	CASSLGRLGLRDEQFF	TGCGCCAGCAGCTTGGGGCGCCTCGGCCTCCGGGATGAGCAGTTCTTC
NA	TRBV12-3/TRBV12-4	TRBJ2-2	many	CASSLPPDGFANTGELFF	TGTGCCAGCAGTTTACCACCGGACGGATTCGCGAACACCGGGGAGCTGTTTTTT
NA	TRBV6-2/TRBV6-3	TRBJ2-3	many	CASSMGLATDTQYF	TGTGCCAGCAGTATGGGACTTGCCACAGATACGCAGTATTTT
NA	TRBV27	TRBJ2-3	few	CASSFRAGRDTQYF	TGTGCCAGCAGTTTCCGCGCCGGGCGGGATACGCAGTATTTT
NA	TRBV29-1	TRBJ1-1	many	CSVEEPRHTEAFF	TGCAGCGTTGAAGAACCGCGGCACACTGAAGCTTTCTTT
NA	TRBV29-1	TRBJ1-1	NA	CSTDNSLNTEAFF	TGCAGCACGGATAACAGCTTGAACACTGAAGCTTTCTTT
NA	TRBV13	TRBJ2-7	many	CASSLGQGTIKQQYF	TGTGCCAGCAGCTTAGGTCAGGGGACAATAAAGCAGCAGTACTTC
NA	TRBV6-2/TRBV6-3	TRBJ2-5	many	CASSYTAFQETQYF	TGTGCCAGCAGTTACACAGCTTTCCAAGAGACCCAGTACTTC
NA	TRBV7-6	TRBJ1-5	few	CASSSVANQPQHF	TGTGCCAGCAGCTCAGTGGCAAATCAGCCCCAGCATTTT
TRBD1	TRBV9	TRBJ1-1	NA	CASSGGQPEAFF	TGTGCCAGCAGCGGGGGACAGCCTGAAGCTTTCTTT
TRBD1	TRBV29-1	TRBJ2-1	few	CSVGVTGLEQFF	TGCAGCGTTGGCGTGACAGGGCTGGAGCAGTTCTTC
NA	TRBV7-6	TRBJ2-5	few	CASIGSLGFGETQYF	TGTGCCAGCATTGGTTCCTTGGGTTTCGGAGAGACCCAGTACTTC
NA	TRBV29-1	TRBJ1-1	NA	CSVVKASMNTEAFF	TGCAGCGTTGTTAAAGCCTCGATGAACACTGAAGCTTTCTTT
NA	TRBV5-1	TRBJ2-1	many	CASTIDPYSYNEQFF	TGCGCCAGCACCATAGACCCCTACTCCTACAATGAGCAGTTCTTC
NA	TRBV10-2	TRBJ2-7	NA	CASSDRPGLREQYF	TGCGCCAGCAGTGACCGACCGGGCCTACGGGAGCAGTACTTC
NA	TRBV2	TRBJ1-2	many	CASSESAYGYTF	TGTGCCAGCAGTGAATCCGCTTATGGCTACACCTTC
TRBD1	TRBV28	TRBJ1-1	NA	CASSFSDRTEAFF	TGTGCCAGCAGTTTTTCGGACAGGACTGAAGCTTTCTTT
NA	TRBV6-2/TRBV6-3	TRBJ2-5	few	CASSPTAETQYF	TGTGCCAGCAGCCCCACCGCAGAGACCCAGTACTTC
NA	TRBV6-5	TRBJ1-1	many	CASSYSTQRNTEAFF	TGTGCCAGCAGTTACTCGACCCAAAGGAACACTGAAGCTTTCTTT
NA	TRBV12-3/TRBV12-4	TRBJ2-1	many	CASSLTWRNEQFF	TGTGCCAGCAGTTTGACGTGGAGGAATGAGCAGTTCTTC
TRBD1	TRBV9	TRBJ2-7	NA	CASSVGLRGTYEQYF	TGTGCCAGCAGCGTAGGTCTCAGGGGGACCTACGAGCAGTACTTC
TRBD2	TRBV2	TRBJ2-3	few	CASSGLAGEDTQYF	TGTGCCAGCAGTGGTCTAGCGGGGGAAGATACGCAGTATTTT
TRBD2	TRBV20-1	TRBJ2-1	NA	CSALSTSGGAEQFF	TGCAGTGCTCTCTCGACTAGCGGGGGGGCTGAGCAGTTCTTC
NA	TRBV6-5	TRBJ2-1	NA	CASSRGNTVPGQEQFF	TGTGCCAGCAGTCGCGGGAACACCGTCCCGGGACAGGAGCAGTTCTTC
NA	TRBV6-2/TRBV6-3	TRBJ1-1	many	CASSRTATTEAFF	TGTGCCAGCAGTCGGACGGCCACGACTGAAGCTTTCTTT
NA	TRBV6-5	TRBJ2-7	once	CASSPSGWYEQYF	TGTGCCAGCAGCCCAAGCGGGTGGTACGAGCAGTACTTC
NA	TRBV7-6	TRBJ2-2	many	CASSLRGGTGELFF	TGTGCCAGCAGCTTAAGAGGGGGCACCGGGGAGCTGTTTTTT
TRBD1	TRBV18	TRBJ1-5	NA	CASSPDRGNSNQPQHF	TGTGCCAGCTCACCCGACAGGGGGAATAGCAATCAGCCCCAGCATTTT
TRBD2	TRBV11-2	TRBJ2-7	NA	CASSLGSGGPRSYEQYF	TGTGCCAGCAGCTTAGGCAGCGGGGGGCCCCGCTCCTACGAGCAGTACTTC
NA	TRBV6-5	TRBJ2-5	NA	CASSYSRIQETQYF	TGTGCCAGCAGTTACTCCCGGATCCAAGAGACCCAGTACTTC
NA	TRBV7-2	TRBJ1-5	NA	CASSSNPGGNQPQHF	TGTGCCAGCAGCTCCAACCCCGGGGGAAATCAGCCCCAGCATTTT
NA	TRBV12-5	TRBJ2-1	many	CASGLVHGRSNEQFF	TGTGCTAGTGGTTTGGTACACGGACGGAGCAATGAGCAGTTCTTC
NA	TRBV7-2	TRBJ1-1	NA	CASSSTLGDTEAFF	TGTGCCAGCAGCTCCACCCTCGGAGACACTGAAGCTTTCTTT
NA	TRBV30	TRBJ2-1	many	CAWSPWDMEQFF	TGTGCCTGGAGTCCCTGGGACATGGAGCAGTTCTTC
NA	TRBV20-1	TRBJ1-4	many	CSALYRVEKLFF	TGCAGTGCCCTATACAGGGTAGAAAAACTGTTTTTT
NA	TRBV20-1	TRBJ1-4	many	CSADPLATNEKLFF	TGCAGTGCCGACCCCCTTGCAACTAATGAAAAACTGTTTTTT
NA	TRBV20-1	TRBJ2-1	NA	CSASGDSYNEQFF	TGCAGTGCTAGCGGGGACTCCTACAATGAGCAGTTCTTC
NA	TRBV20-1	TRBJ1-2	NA	CSAHTTPYYGYTF	TGCAGTGCCCATACGACGCCCTACTATGGCTACACCTTC
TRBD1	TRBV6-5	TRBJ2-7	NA	CASSSDRVGPRGEQYF	TGTGCCAGCAGTTCAGACAGGGTCGGGCCTAGGGGCGAGCAGTACTTC
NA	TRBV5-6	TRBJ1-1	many	CASSISRTEAFF	TGTGCCAGCAGTATATCGAGAACTGAAGCTTTCTTT
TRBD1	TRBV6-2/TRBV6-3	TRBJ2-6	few	CASPWDRGTGANVLTF	TGTGCCAGCCCCTGGGACAGGGGGACTGGGGCCAACGTCCTGACTTTC
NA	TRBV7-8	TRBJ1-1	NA	CGSKIGRNTEAFF	TGTGGGTCGAAGATAGGGCGGAACACTGAAGCTTTCTTT
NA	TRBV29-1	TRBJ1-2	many	CSVQGANYGYTF	TGCAGCGTCCAGGGCGCCAACTATGGCTACACCTTC
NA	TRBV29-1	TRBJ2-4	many	CSVERGGSNIQYF	TGCAGCGTCGAGAGAGGGGGGTCGAACATTCAGTACTTC
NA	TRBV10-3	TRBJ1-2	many	CAISESREDRYGYTF	TGTGCCATCAGTGAAAGCAGGGAAGATCGTTATGGCTACACCTTC
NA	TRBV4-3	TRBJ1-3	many	CASSQSVGNTIYF	TGCGCCAGCAGCCAAAGTGTCGGAAACACCATATATTTT
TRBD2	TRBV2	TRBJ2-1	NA	CASSFIAGNYNEQFF	TGTGCCAGCAGTTTCATAGCGGGGAACTACAATGAGCAGTTCTTC
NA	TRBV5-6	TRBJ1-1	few	CASSPWGSLNTEAFF	TGTGCCAGCAGCCCCTGGGGGTCCCTGAACACTGAAGCTTTCTTT
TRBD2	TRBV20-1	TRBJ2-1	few	CSARLAGGINEQFF	TGCAGTGCTAGACTAGCGGGGGGCATCAATGAGCAGTTCTTC